These 26 T cell receptor beta chains originate from one sample sequenced in a study of somatic mutations in cytotoxic T cells in rheumatoid arthritis. The repertoire was sequenced with immunoSEQ multiplex PCR; TCRdb's copy has only in-frame clones and lacks some. Found here are 9,500 to 13,000 clones, 79% of them singletons; the top ten hold approximately 35%. Material: CD8+ T cells sorted from blood. The receptors derive from an adult with rheumatoid arthritis.

DNA of the CDR3: TGCGCCAGCAACCCTTTCTACAGAAAAGAGACCCAGTACTTC. As protein: CASNPFYRKETQYF. The chain joins TRBV5-1 to TRBJ2-5; D ambiguous. The CDR3 has 14 amino acids. Per the germline V gene, CDR1 is SGHRS and CDR2 is YFSETQ. With 6 bases removed from V and 3 bases from J, the gap between germline ends came to 15 bases.

The chain combines TRBV7-9 with TRBJ1-2; 8 bases line up with TRBD1. The length of the CDR3 is 16 residues. J lost 6 bases, V lost 3 bases, and 12 bases had no gene match. CDR1 is SEHNR and CDR2 is FQNEAQ in the germline V gene (reference sequence). DNA for the CDR3: TGTGCCAGCAGCTTTCTGACAGGGGCAGCGGGCCATGGCTACACCTTC. It yields the protein CASSFLTGAAGHGYTF. The whole variable domain, remainder taken from reference TRBV7-9 and TRBJ1-2, is DTGVSQNPRHKITKRGQNVTFRCDPISEHNRLYWYRQTLGQGPEFLTYFQNEAQLEKSRLLSDRFSAERPKGSFSTLEIQRTEQGDSAMYLCASSFLTGAAGHGYTFGSGTRLTVV.

The gene calls are TRBV15 and TRBJ2-7; a possible D gene is TRBD1 (6 bases). V was clipped by 4 bases and J by 5 bases, with 21 bases between them. The CDR3 totals 16 residues. Per germline, CDR1 LNHNV and CDR2 YYDKDF (reference sequence). The CDR3 DNA reads as TGTGCCACCAGCAATCAGTTTAGGCAGGGGCCCCACGAGCAGTACTTC. Protein: CATSNQFRQGPHEQYF.

This rearrangement joins TRBV18 to TRBJ2-1; 16 nucleotides align to TRBD2. Trimming cost V 2 bases and J 7 bases; bases outside gene matches: 2. The germline V gene encodes CDR1 KGHSH and CDR2 LQKENI. The CDR3 consists of 16 residues. CDR3 sequence: CASSPGTSGRGNEQFF. The CDR3 DNA sequence: TGTGCCAGCTCACCAGGGACTAGCGGGAGGGGAAATGAGCAGTTCTTC.

A single count supports this clone. The V and J genes are TRBV6-6 and TRBJ2-3; tentatively, D is TRBD2 (6 bases). Germline CDR1 is MNHNY and CDR2 is SVGAGI (reference sequence). Deletions cut 7 bases from V and 4 bases from J, with 12 bases between. This CDR3 contains 13 residues. The CDR3 bases are TGTGCCAGCAATACCGGAGGGCCAGATACGCAGTATTTT. This sequence encodes CASNTGGPDTQYF.

The CDR3 here is CASSLGQGAQETQYF. CDR3 nucleotides: TGTGCCAGCAGCTTAGGACAGGGGGCACAAGAGACCCAGTACTTC. This chain links TRBV7-8 with TRBJ2-5; the match to TRBD1 covers 10 bases. From germline, CDR1 is SGHVS and CDR2 FQNEAQ. The CDR3 covers 15 residues. V was clipped by 1 base and J by 2 bases; unmatched bases: 1.

This chain joins TRBV7-9 and TRBJ2-5; 11 bases fit TRBD1. This CDR3 contains 15 residues. Germline assignment: CDR1 SEHNR and CDR2 FQNEAQ (reference sequence). The V gene end was trimmed by 1 base and the J gene end by 5 bases; junction bases not matched to a gene: 3. CDR3 sequence reads: CASSLEWTGGETQYF. CDR3 coding DNA: TGTGCCAGCAGCTTAGAATGGACAGGGGGCGAGACCCAGTACTTC.

V and J are TRBV27 and TRBJ2-5, with TRBD2 matching 7 bases. The CDR3 is 14 residues long. With V trimmed by 5 bases and J by 4 bases, 7 bases remained unmatched. Germline CDR1 and CDR2: MNHEY and SMNVEV (reference sequence). The CDR3 reads CASSLIGGRETQYF. CDR3 coding DNA: TGTGCCAGCAGTCTAATAGGCGGGAGAGAGACCCAGTACTTC.

This chain joins TRBV10-3 and TRBJ2-3, with 7 bases identical to TRBD2. V was clipped by 2 bases and J by 2 bases; unmatched bases: 19. CDR1 and CDR2 from the germline V gene are ENHRY and SYGVKD. CDR3 size: 20 residues. The CDR3 loop reads CAISEPERTVLAEYTDTQYF. In nucleotides, the CDR3 is TGTGCCATCAGTGAGCCCGAACGAACAGTGCTAGCGGAGTACACAGATACGCAGTATTTT.

The J gene is TRBJ1-3, the V gene TRBV16; D remains unclear. Trimming pared 2 bases from V and 4 bases from J, leaving 3 bases between. The CDR3 is made up of 12 amino acids. Germline loops: CDR1 KGHSY, CDR2 FQNENV. The CDR3 bases are TGTGCCAGCAGCCAACAAGGAAACACCATATATTTT. Protein product: CASSQQGNTIYF.

This clone was recorded only once. The V gene is TRBV5-6, the J gene TRBJ1-2; D is possibly TRBD1 (5 bases). V was pared by 4 bases and J by 3 bases, with 19 bases between. The germline CDR1 and CDR2 sequences are SGHDT and YYEEEE. The CDR3 loop spans 16 amino acids. CDR3 DNA: TGTGCCAGCAGCCCTAAGGTCATAGGGGCCTACTATGGCTACACCTTC. Its translation is CASSPKVIGAYYGYTF.

The CDR3 region has the DNA TGTGCCAGCAGCTTAGCGGTTAGCGGGTATACGCAGTATTTT. This encodes CASSLAVSGYTQYF. The rearrangement joins TRBV7-8 to TRBJ2-3, with 7 nucleotides matching TRBD2. Germline trimming cut 0 bases from V and 7 bases from J; bases unmatched to any gene: 4. The CDR3 is 14 residues long. Germline CDR1 and CDR2: SGHVS and FQNEAQ.

CDR3 nucleotides: TGTGCCAGCAGTGTGTTGGACAGGGTGTACGAGCAGTACTTC. It specifies CASSVLDRVYEQYF. This sequence joins TRBV6-1 and TRBJ2-7; 8 bases line up with TRBD1. Germline V lookup: CDR1 MNHNS, CDR2 SASEGT. After removal of 4 bases from V and 4 bases from J, the junction contained 6 bases not matched to a gene. CDR3 length: 14 amino acids.

This clone was counted a few times. The chain is built from TRBV19 and TRBJ1-1, with D unclear. The CDR3 extends over 14 amino acids. Trimming left V 3 bases short and J 0 bases short, with 8 bases between. Germline V gene lookup returns CDR1 LNHDA and CDR2 SQIVND (reference sequence). The CDR3 loop is CASSIAALNTEAFF. The CDR3 nucleotides read TGTGCCAGTAGTATTGCAGCTCTGAACACTGAAGCTTTCTTT.

The V call is TRBV4-3, the J call TRBJ2-1, with TRBD1 matching over 9 bases. The germline V gene has CDR1 LGHNA and CDR2 YSLEER. This CDR3 has 15 amino acids. Unmatched junction bases numbered 3, after V lost 0 bases and J lost 6 bases. In nucleotides, the CDR3 is TGCGCCAGCAGCCAAGAGTGGACAGGGGTCAATGAGCAGTTCTTC. As protein: CASSQEWTGVNEQFF.

The chain combines TRBV2 with TRBJ1-2, with TRBD1 matching 7 bases. V was pared by 6 bases and J by 8 bases, with 3 bases of the junction left unmatched. Germline-derived CDR1 and CDR2 are SNHLY and FYNNEI. CDR3 length: 11 amino acids. In DNA, the CDR3 is TGTGCCAGCAGCGGACAGGTCGGCTACACCTTC. The encoded protein is CASSGQVGYTF.

The table lists this clone with a count of one. The gene calls are TRBV6-1 and TRBJ1-5; TRBD1 might be the D (6 bases). The CDR3 covers 14 residues. Looked up from germline, CDR1 is MNHNS and CDR2 is SASEGT. Trimming took off 3 bases at V and 6 bases at J, with 12 bases between the two ends. The CDR3 spells CASSEGGEVQPQHF. CDR3 nucleotide sequence: TGTGCCAGCAGTGAGGGGGGCGAAGTTCAGCCCCAGCATTTT.

The rearrangement links TRBV10-3 to TRBJ2-7, with 9 bases matching TRBD1. Germline V gene sequence: CDR1 ENHRY, CDR2 SYGVKD. The CDR3 runs 16 residues. With 0 bases clipped from V and 5 bases from J, the junction kept 8 bases outside the gene matches. CDR3 bases: TGTGCCATCAGTGAGTCACACCGGACAGGGGACAACGAGCAGTACTTC. Translated: CAISESHRTGDNEQYF.

This chain links TRBV7-9 with TRBJ2-5; 10 bases align to TRBD2. Matching the DNA end better, TRBJ2-7 makes the J call doubtful. The CDR3 has 17 residues. Germline lookup yields CDR1 SEHNR and CDR2 FQNEAQ (reference sequence). DNA of the CDR3: TGTGCCAGCAGCTTAGCGGCTAGCGGGAGTTCTATATACGAGCAGTACTTC. Translation: CASSLAASGSSIYEQYF.

The rearrangement links TRBV5-1 to TRBJ1-1; D perhaps matches TRBD1 (5 bases). The CDR3 sequence is 15 residues long. The germline V gene has CDR1 SGHRS and CDR2 YFSETQ. V lost 1 base and J lost 0, with 10 bases in between. CDR3 nucleotide sequence: TGCGCCAGCAGCTTGCGAGGGGCCATGAACACTGAAGCTTTCTTT. Amino acids: CASSLRGAMNTEAFF.

The chain couples TRBV6-6 to TRBJ2-5; possibly TRBD2 for D (6 bases). Germline V gives CDR1 MNHNY, CDR2 SVGAGI (reference sequence). CDR3 length equals 15 residues. Trimming stripped 6 bases from V and 5 bases from J, with 19 bases between. CDR3: CASSPRDSLRETQYF. The CDR3 bases are TGTGCCAGCAGCCCTCGGGACTCCCTTAGGGAGACCCAGTACTTC.

This rearrangement joins TRBV27 to TRBJ2-3; D not certain. The V end lost 6 bases, the J end lost 6 bases, and 7 bases lay between the germline ends. The CDR3 is 11 amino acids. Looked up from germline, CDR1 is MNHEY and CDR2 is SMNVEV (reference sequence). CDR3 sequence: CASRMGDTQYF. CDR3 nucleotides: TGTGCCAGCAGGATGGGGGATACGCAGTATTTT.

The chain recombines TRBV27 with TRBJ2-1; D assignment may be TRBD1 or TRBD2 (6 bases each). Germline lookup yields CDR1 MNHEY and CDR2 SMNVEV (reference sequence). The V end lost 5 bases, the J end lost 3 bases, and 11 bases lay between the germline ends. The CDR3 sequence is 14 residues long. This chain's CDR3 is CASSLGGGYNEQFF. The DNA of the CDR3 is TGTGCCAGCAGTCTAGGGGGAGGCTACAATGAGCAGTTCTTC.

This clone was picked up a small number of times. V gene TRBV16 combines with J gene TRBJ2-3, with 9 bases matching TRBD2. Germline trimming cut 1 base from V and 3 bases from J; bases unmatched to any gene: 5. The CDR3 contains 16 residues. CDR1 is KGHSY, CDR2 FQNENV, per germline. The CDR3 loop reads CASSQLPSGMTDTQYF. The CDR3 DNA reads TGTGCCAGCAGCCAATTGCCTAGCGGGATGACAGATACGCAGTATTTT.

The chain joins TRBV7-6 to TRBJ2-2, with D possibly called TRBD1 or TRBD2 (6 bases each). V was pared by 4 bases and J by 0 bases, with 18 bases between. In germline, CDR1 is SGHVS, CDR2 FNYEAQ. This CDR3 comprises 18 residues. The CDR3 DNA reads TGTGCCAGCAGCTCCCCCTCGGGGGCCCTCCCGAACACCGGGGAGCTGTTTTTT. Protein sequence: CASSSPSGALPNTGELFF.

The chain couples TRBV6-5 to TRBJ1-1, with D unclear. Germline V gene lookup returns CDR1 MNHEY and CDR2 SVGAGI. CDR3 size: 13 residues. V lost 0 bases and J lost 10, with 12 bases in between. DNA for the CDR3: TGTGCCAGCAGTTACTCTGTGGGCCAGCCAGCTTTCTTT. Translating it yields CASSYSVGQPAFF.